This T cell receptor (beta chain) was captured in a study of cytomegalovirus exposure and HLA in healthy donors. CDR1 SSHAT and CDR2 FNYEAQ come from the germline V gene (reference sequence). CDR3 length: 14 amino acids. It was with 60 Vbeta and 13 Jbeta primers that the PCR ran. TCRdb's copy holds only in-frame clones and misses some; the assay was immunoSEQ multiplex PCR. The sample carries about 160,000 clones, about 60% recorded once. Study outcomes and limitations: Three CMV-associated chains proved CMV antigen-specific in vitro. Most TCRs appeared rarely, but some public TCRs recurred in many donors.

This clone occurred once. Its cognate antigen is unknown. At one of its ends the junction is not consistent with the germline gene, which may arise from a read error. The source material was PBMCs. The source of this sequence is a woman aged 55-75 years in good health and CMV-seropositive. The chain recombines TRBV7-7 with TRBJ2-1; D perhaps matches TRBD2 (7 bases). The CDR3 region has the DNA TGTGCTAGCAGCCCCACAGGGAGAGCGGGGGAGCAGTTCTTC. This sequence encodes CASSPTGRAGEQFF.